The present T cell receptor (beta chain) was sequenced within a study of T-cell reconstitution after alpha-beta-depleted transplantation in children. The ends were cut back, 1 base at V and 2 bases at J, with 10 bases in the middle. CDR1 and CDR2 from the germline V gene are SGHRS and YFSETQ. The CDR3 contains 15 residues. This clonotype was counted a few times. This sample's TCRbeta library carried unique molecular identifier barcodes. TCRdb redid the calling of the PCR reads with MiXCR, one entry per CDR3 protein. The data contain under 150,000 distinct CDR3 sequences, about 9.5% of them seen just once; the ten biggest clones take up about 24%.

Source: PBMCs, mostly from graft donor cells, taken 180 days after TCRalphabeta/CD19-depleted stem cell transplant. This receptor was identified in a girl less than two years old who had a stem cell transplant for combined immunodeficiency, so the T cells may come from the graft donor. The chain combines TRBV5-1 with TRBJ2-1, with D tentatively TRBD2 (6 bases). CDR3 amino acids: CASSLTGGAYNEQFF. CDR3 sequence (DNA): TGCGCCAGCAGCTTGACCGGGGGTGCCTACAATGAGCAGTTCTTC.